One TCR beta chain is described in this entry. These data originate in a study of T cell changes during pregnancy in multiple sclerosis. Produced via immunoSEQ multiplex PCR; TCRdb's table is partial and in-frame only. The sample shows 65,000 to 80,000 clones, 90% to 95% of them seen only once. The germline V gene encodes CDR1 SQVTM and CDR2 ANQGSEA. This CDR3 spans 14 amino acids. J lost 4 bases, V lost 7 bases, and 8 bases had no gene match. The sequences come from peripheral blood, collected in the first trimester of pregnancy. The clonotype comes from a female donor with multiple sclerosis, enrolled in a pregnancy study. The J gene is TRBJ2-3, the V gene TRBV29-1; 10 bases match TRBD1. In DNA, the CDR3 is TGCAGCGCTAGACAGGGGGCTCTCCCAGATACGCAGTATTTT. Its translation: CSARQGALPDTQYF.